This is a list of T cell receptor beta chains from one sample in a study of T cell responses to AZD1222 COVID-19 vaccine. TCRdb's table, derived via immunoSEQ multiplex PCR, lists solely in-frame clones and lacks some. The data contain around 200,000 clones, approximately 86% of them seen just once; the ten biggest clones take up 7.7%. The specimen was peripheral blood, collected on day 0 of AZD1222 vaccination. These receptors all come from an adult in good health. Both conserved end residues are part of each CDR3. A D gene is named only where the DNA matches it firmly. Part of the rows lack a size; the others show once, few, many or a class for expanded clones.

12,-,-,TRBV11-3,TRBJ2-7,CASSSEGDEQYF,TGTGCCAGCAGCTCGGAAGGGGACGAGCAGTACTTC
17,TRBD1,-,TRBV5-1,TRBJ1-1,CASSFRTGGASNTEAFF,TGCGCCAGCAGCTTTCGGACAGGGGGCGCATCGAACACTGAAGCTTTCTTT
15,-,few,TRBV19,TRBJ2-1,CASSHDRSSYNEQFF,TGTGCCAGTAGCCACGACAGAAGCTCCTACAATGAGCAGTTCTTC
14,-,-,TRBV30,TRBJ2-7,CAWSPGGQSYEQYF,TGTGCCTGGAGTCCCGGGGGGCAGTCCTACGAGCAGTACTTC
19,TRBD1,-,TRBV27,TRBJ2-4,CASSAPSGQGVVAKNIQYF,TGTGCCAGCAGTGCGCCATCGGGACAGGGGGTGGTAGCCAAAAACATTCAGTACTTC
19,-,-,TRBV13,TRBJ1-4,CASSLYGSSGLTTNEKLFF,TGTGCCAGCAGCTTATACGGATCCTCCGGACTTACAACTAATGAAAAACTGTTTTTT
15,-,-,TRBV20-1,TRBJ2-7,CSASYPPLEWDEQYF,TGCAGTGCTAGTTACCCCCCGCTCGAATGGGACGAGCAGTACTTC
11,-,-,TRBV30,TRBJ2-1,CAWSVPNEQFF,TGTGCCTGGAGTGTCCCTAATGAGCAGTTCTTC
15,-,-,TRBV14,TRBJ1-1,CASSQLRLGDTEAFF,TGTGCCAGCAGCCAACTTAGATTAGGGGACACTGAAGCTTTCTTT
15,-,few,TRBV5-1,TRBJ2-3,CASSLAAGSADTQYF,TGCGCCAGCAGCTTGGCCGCCGGGAGTGCAGATACGCAGTATTTT
13,-,few,TRBV5-1,TRBJ1-4,CASSPGNNEKLFF,TGCGCCAGCAGCCCAGGGAATAATGAAAAACTGTTTTTT
13,-,-,TRBV5-1,TRBJ1-2,CASSLSGGRGYTF,TGCGCCAGCAGCTTGTCGGGGGGGCGCGGCTACACCTTC
17,TRBD2,-,TRBV14,TRBJ2-5,CASSPILLAVGLETQYF,TGTGCCAGCAGCCCCATCCTACTAGCGGTGGGATTAGAGACCCAGTACTTC
15,TRBD2,-,TRBV7-2,TRBJ2-1,CASSLDSGAYNEQFF,TGTGCCAGCAGCTTAGATAGCGGGGCTTACAATGAGCAGTTCTTC
17,-,-,TRBV28,TRBJ2-4,CASSLSRQSLAKNIQYF,TGTGCCAGCAGTTTATCCCGACAGAGCTTAGCCAAAAACATTCAGTACTTC
15,-,-,TRBV3-1/TRBV3-2,TRBJ1-2,CASSRGWRANYGYTF,TGTGCCAGCAGCCGGGGTTGGAGAGCTAACTATGGCTACACCTTC
11,-,-,TRBV20-1,TRBJ1-5,CSASGDQPQHF,TGCAGTGCTTCAGGGGACCAGCCCCAGCATTTT
14,-,-,TRBV19,TRBJ1-6,CASSIGRDRSPLHF,TGTGCCAGTAGTATAGGAAGGGATCGTTCACCCCTCCACTTT
14,TRBD1,-,TRBV19,TRBJ1-2,CASSMKGGNYGYTF,TGTGCCAGTAGTATGAAAGGGGGCAACTATGGCTACACCTTC
17,TRBD2,-,TRBV10-1,TRBJ2-1,CASTHSGTSGALNEQFF,TGCGCCAGCACCCACTCAGGGACTAGCGGGGCTTTAAATGAGCAGTTCTTC
12,-,-,TRBV2,TRBJ1-2,CASAQVNYGYTF,TGTGCCAGCGCTCAGGTTAACTATGGCTACACCTTC
13,-,-,TRBV7-9,TRBJ2-2,CASSFTQAGELFF,TGTGCCAGCAGCTTTACTCAGGCCGGGGAGCTGTTTTTT
15,TRBD1,-,TRBV19,TRBJ1-2,CASSRDKGTAYGYTF,TGTGCCAGTAGCCGAGATAAAGGGACAGCCTATGGCTACACCTTC
15,-,-,TRBV6-2/TRBV6-3,TRBJ1-6,CASSYSNSGATALHF,TGTGCCAGCAGTTATTCCAATTCGGGGGCGACGGCCCTCCACTTT
15,-,-,TRBV9,TRBJ2-2,CASSVVQGDTGELFF,TGTGCCAGCAGCGTAGTACAGGGCGACACCGGGGAGCTGTTTTTT
11,TRBD2,once,TRBV29-1,TRBJ2-1,CSVLAGGPLFF,TGCAGCGTTCTAGCGGGGGGGCCTCTATTCTTC
15,-,-,TRBV4-1,TRBJ2-5,CASSQVLGSKETQYF,TGCGCCAGCAGCCAAGTCCTTGGGTCGAAGGAGACCCAGTACTTC
16,-,-,TRBV19,TRBJ1-6,CASSSPRQEYNSPLHF,TGTGCCAGTAGTTCCCCTCGCCAGGAATATAATTCACCCCTCCACTTT
16,TRBD1,-,TRBV7-6,TRBJ1-3,CASSKPGQDPLNTIYF,TGTGCCAGCAGCAAACCGGGACAGGACCCTTTAAACACCATATATTTT
13,-,-,TRBV5-1,TRBJ1-2,CASSLEGIDGYTF,TGCGCCAGCAGCTTGGAAGGGATCGATGGCTACACCTTC
16,TRBD1,-,TRBV4-2,TRBJ1-2,CASSQVAGTGVSGYTF,TGTGCCAGCAGCCAAGTGGCCGGGACAGGGGTTAGTGGCTACACCTTC
12,-,-,TRBV2,TRBJ1-1,CASSGTVTEAFF,TGTGCCAGCAGTGGGACAGTCACTGAAGCTTTCTTT
12,-,-,TRBV12-3/TRBV12-4,TRBJ2-1,CASSLAFSFEFF,TGTGCCAGCAGTTTAGCGTTCAGTTTTGAGTTCTTC
15,-,once,TRBV6-1,TRBJ1-6,CASSERDRTLSPLHF,TGTGCCAGCAGTGAAAGAGACCGAACCCTCTCACCCCTCCACTTT
18,TRBD2,-,TRBV5-4,TRBJ2-1,CASSSRGGPFSSYNEQFF,TGTGCCAGCAGCTCGCGGGGGGGCCCCTTTAGTTCCTACAATGAGCAGTTCTTC
15,TRBD1,-,TRBV30,TRBJ1-2,CAWSGRDRRIYGYTF,TGTGCCTGGAGTGGCCGGGACAGGAGGATTTATGGCTACACCTTC
16,TRBD1,-,TRBV13,TRBJ1-1,CASSKDPGQGGSEAFF,TGTGCCAGCAGTAAGGACCCGGGACAGGGGGGCTCCGAAGCTTTCTTT
12,-,once,TRBV30,TRBJ2-3,CAWSQGGHTQYF,TGTGCCTGGAGCCAGGGGGGCCATACGCAGTATTTT